These T cell receptor beta chains were read from a single sample in a study of CXCR3-negative and CXCR3-positive naive CD8 T cells. TCRdb reanalyzed the 5' RACE reads and collapses them to one entry per CDR3 protein, without DNA. The table lists tens of thousands of distinct CDR3 sequences, with roughly 4.4% in the top ten. The sequenced material came from naive CXCR3+ CD8+ T cells from blood. These receptors came from a human donor in good health. Some clones in this sample may be carry-over from other donors' samples. The CDR3 runs from the conserved cysteine through the conserved F or W.

TRBJ2-5,TRBV29-1,CSGQAGDRLQETQYF
TRBJ2-1,TRBV14,CASSQLAGGNNEQFF
TRBJ2-5,TRBV7-9,CASSFEEEETQYF
TRBJ1-3,TRBV29-1,CSVGASSGNTIYF
TRBJ1-5,TRBV30,CAWSAGSAQHF
TRBJ2-7,TRBV5-1,CASSLAADEQYF
TRBJ1-2,TRBV9,CASSVGGNYGYTF
TRBJ2-3,TRBV28,CASSRPDLGTQYF
TRBJ2-6,TRBV7-6,CASKTDFGANVLTF
TRBJ2-1,TRBV6-5,CASSSGLAGGNEQFF
TRBJ1-1,TRBV28,CASNFGTNMNTEAFF
TRBJ1-1,TRBV7-2,CASSFGNPNTEAFF
TRBJ2-1,TRBV7-2,CASSQSLAGGPSLYNEQFF
TRBJ2-5,TRBV20-1,CSADIRGRIRQETQYF
TRBJ2-1,TRBV29-1,CSAPLSYSYNEQFF
TRBJ2-5,TRBV29-1,CSVKVRTQETQYF
TRBJ2-3,TRBV11-2,CASSLWSDTDTQYF
TRBJ2-3,TRBV28,CASSHPEEYTDTQYF
TRBJ2-7,TRBV15,CATSRGGGRSSYEQYF
TRBJ2-5,TRBV11-3,CASSLDGGGEKTQYF